The present T cell receptor (beta chain) was sequenced within a study of blood T cell repertoires in COVID-19. Study context: COVID-19 samples, acute and convalescent, were from the United States, Italy and Spain.

CDR1 is SGHAT and CDR2 is FQDESV in the germline V gene (reference sequence). The germline V and J ends were trimmed by 3 bases and 5 bases, with 10 bases remaining between them. The CDR3 loop spans 13 amino acids. In the study's own analysis: The assay estimated nucleated cells by amplifying reference gene primers. The method was immunoSEQ multiplex PCR; TCRdb's version includes in-frame clones alone and lacks a portion of them. That table gives V, J and clone size, and the DNA gave D and trimming. The sample records a few hundred thousand clones, approximately 88% being singletons. V usage is TRBV11-1 and J usage is TRBJ1-2; weak D call: TRBD1 (5 bases). Sample: peripheral blood. This sequence was found in a man younger than 30 who had recovered from COVID-19. CDR3 nucleotides: TGTGCCAGCAGCTTGGACAACGAGTATGGCTACACCTTC. Its protein is CASSLDNEYGYTF.